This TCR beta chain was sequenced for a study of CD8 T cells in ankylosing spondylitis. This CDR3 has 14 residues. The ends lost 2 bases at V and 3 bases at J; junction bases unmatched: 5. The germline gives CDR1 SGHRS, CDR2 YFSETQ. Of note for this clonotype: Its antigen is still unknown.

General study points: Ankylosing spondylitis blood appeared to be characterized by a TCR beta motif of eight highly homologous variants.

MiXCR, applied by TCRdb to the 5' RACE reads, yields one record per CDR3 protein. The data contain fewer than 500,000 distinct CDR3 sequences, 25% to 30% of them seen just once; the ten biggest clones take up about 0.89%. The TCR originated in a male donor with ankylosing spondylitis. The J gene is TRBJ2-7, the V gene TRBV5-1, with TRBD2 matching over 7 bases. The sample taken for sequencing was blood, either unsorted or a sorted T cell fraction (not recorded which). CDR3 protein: CASSFGGTYYEQYF. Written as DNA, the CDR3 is TGCGCCAGCAGCTTCGGGGGGACGTACTACGAGCAGTACTTC.